These T cell receptor beta chains were read from a single sample in a study of blood T cell repertoires in COVID-19. Libraries were prepared by immunoSEQ multiplex PCR; TCRdb keeps only in-frame clonotypes and omits some of them. The table lists approximately 99,000 clones, 65% to 85% of them singletons. Input material: peripheral blood. Receptor source: a man aged 70 or older with active or convalescent COVID-19. Both conserved end residues are part of each CDR3. D genes are given only for firm matches.

>13|TRBV10-3|-|TRBJ1-3
CAIREGAGNTIYF
>13|TRBV27|TRBD1|TRBJ2-7
CASSRDSLYEQYF
>14|TRBV11-1|TRBD1|TRBJ2-3
CASSWDRYTDTQYF
>14|TRBV2|-|TRBJ1-6
CASSVLGADSPLHF
>17|TRBV19|TRBD1|TRBJ1-6
CASSITTGGSYNSPLHF
>18|TRBV3-1/TRBV3-2|TRBD1|TRBJ2-5
CASSPGDRGSGVGETQYF
>12|TRBV12-3/TRBV12-4|-|TRBJ1-6
CASSLSNSPLHF
>16|TRBV6-6|TRBD1|TRBJ1-1
CASTLPRGTENTEAFF
>19|TRBV9|TRBD2|TRBJ2-1
CASSVGKLAGDSSYNEQFF
>15|TRBV7-2|-|TRBJ2-2
CASSLLGVNTGELFF
>14|TRBV6-1|-|TRBJ2-3
CASSDGRLTDTQYF
>13|TRBV7-2|TRBD1|TRBJ2-1
CASSLDRNNEQFF
>13|TRBV9|-|TRBJ2-3
CASSPRDLDTQYF
>16|TRBV5-1|-|TRBJ1-1
CASSLGGGREGTEAFF
>16|TRBV18|TRBD2|TRBJ2-5
CASSPLLAGEGETQYF